The T cell receptor beta chain under discussion was sequenced for a study of breast tumors, draining lymph nodes, adjacent tissues. This clonotype came up many times. As yet, its antigen is unknown. Germline CDR1 LGHNA, CDR2 YSLEER. Trimming cost V 0 bases and J 6 bases; bases outside gene matches: 19. This CDR3 comprises 20 residues. Axillary draining lymph nodes of breast cancer patients supplied the node samples. Study results and limitations: Tumor repertoires ranked between lymph nodes and nontumor tissue in diversity, with V and J gene preferences. Findings are consistent with lymph node origin and intratumoral expansion of most tumor T cells.

TCRdb re-derived calls from the multiplex PCR reads in MiXCR, one entry per CDR3 protein. The sample consists of some 170,000 distinct CDR3 sequences, 33% of them appearing once. This sequence joins TRBV4-3 and TRBJ2-1; 8 bases are shared with TRBD1. The sequenced sample was axillary lymph node tissue. This TCR was recovered from a female donor with breast cancer. Some clones in this sample may be carry-over from other donors' samples. The CDR3 region has the DNA TGCGCCAGCAGCCAAGAGACCGGACAGGGATTTTTCCACCGGGCCAATGAGCAGTTCTTC. The encoded protein is CASSQETGQGFFHRANEQFF.